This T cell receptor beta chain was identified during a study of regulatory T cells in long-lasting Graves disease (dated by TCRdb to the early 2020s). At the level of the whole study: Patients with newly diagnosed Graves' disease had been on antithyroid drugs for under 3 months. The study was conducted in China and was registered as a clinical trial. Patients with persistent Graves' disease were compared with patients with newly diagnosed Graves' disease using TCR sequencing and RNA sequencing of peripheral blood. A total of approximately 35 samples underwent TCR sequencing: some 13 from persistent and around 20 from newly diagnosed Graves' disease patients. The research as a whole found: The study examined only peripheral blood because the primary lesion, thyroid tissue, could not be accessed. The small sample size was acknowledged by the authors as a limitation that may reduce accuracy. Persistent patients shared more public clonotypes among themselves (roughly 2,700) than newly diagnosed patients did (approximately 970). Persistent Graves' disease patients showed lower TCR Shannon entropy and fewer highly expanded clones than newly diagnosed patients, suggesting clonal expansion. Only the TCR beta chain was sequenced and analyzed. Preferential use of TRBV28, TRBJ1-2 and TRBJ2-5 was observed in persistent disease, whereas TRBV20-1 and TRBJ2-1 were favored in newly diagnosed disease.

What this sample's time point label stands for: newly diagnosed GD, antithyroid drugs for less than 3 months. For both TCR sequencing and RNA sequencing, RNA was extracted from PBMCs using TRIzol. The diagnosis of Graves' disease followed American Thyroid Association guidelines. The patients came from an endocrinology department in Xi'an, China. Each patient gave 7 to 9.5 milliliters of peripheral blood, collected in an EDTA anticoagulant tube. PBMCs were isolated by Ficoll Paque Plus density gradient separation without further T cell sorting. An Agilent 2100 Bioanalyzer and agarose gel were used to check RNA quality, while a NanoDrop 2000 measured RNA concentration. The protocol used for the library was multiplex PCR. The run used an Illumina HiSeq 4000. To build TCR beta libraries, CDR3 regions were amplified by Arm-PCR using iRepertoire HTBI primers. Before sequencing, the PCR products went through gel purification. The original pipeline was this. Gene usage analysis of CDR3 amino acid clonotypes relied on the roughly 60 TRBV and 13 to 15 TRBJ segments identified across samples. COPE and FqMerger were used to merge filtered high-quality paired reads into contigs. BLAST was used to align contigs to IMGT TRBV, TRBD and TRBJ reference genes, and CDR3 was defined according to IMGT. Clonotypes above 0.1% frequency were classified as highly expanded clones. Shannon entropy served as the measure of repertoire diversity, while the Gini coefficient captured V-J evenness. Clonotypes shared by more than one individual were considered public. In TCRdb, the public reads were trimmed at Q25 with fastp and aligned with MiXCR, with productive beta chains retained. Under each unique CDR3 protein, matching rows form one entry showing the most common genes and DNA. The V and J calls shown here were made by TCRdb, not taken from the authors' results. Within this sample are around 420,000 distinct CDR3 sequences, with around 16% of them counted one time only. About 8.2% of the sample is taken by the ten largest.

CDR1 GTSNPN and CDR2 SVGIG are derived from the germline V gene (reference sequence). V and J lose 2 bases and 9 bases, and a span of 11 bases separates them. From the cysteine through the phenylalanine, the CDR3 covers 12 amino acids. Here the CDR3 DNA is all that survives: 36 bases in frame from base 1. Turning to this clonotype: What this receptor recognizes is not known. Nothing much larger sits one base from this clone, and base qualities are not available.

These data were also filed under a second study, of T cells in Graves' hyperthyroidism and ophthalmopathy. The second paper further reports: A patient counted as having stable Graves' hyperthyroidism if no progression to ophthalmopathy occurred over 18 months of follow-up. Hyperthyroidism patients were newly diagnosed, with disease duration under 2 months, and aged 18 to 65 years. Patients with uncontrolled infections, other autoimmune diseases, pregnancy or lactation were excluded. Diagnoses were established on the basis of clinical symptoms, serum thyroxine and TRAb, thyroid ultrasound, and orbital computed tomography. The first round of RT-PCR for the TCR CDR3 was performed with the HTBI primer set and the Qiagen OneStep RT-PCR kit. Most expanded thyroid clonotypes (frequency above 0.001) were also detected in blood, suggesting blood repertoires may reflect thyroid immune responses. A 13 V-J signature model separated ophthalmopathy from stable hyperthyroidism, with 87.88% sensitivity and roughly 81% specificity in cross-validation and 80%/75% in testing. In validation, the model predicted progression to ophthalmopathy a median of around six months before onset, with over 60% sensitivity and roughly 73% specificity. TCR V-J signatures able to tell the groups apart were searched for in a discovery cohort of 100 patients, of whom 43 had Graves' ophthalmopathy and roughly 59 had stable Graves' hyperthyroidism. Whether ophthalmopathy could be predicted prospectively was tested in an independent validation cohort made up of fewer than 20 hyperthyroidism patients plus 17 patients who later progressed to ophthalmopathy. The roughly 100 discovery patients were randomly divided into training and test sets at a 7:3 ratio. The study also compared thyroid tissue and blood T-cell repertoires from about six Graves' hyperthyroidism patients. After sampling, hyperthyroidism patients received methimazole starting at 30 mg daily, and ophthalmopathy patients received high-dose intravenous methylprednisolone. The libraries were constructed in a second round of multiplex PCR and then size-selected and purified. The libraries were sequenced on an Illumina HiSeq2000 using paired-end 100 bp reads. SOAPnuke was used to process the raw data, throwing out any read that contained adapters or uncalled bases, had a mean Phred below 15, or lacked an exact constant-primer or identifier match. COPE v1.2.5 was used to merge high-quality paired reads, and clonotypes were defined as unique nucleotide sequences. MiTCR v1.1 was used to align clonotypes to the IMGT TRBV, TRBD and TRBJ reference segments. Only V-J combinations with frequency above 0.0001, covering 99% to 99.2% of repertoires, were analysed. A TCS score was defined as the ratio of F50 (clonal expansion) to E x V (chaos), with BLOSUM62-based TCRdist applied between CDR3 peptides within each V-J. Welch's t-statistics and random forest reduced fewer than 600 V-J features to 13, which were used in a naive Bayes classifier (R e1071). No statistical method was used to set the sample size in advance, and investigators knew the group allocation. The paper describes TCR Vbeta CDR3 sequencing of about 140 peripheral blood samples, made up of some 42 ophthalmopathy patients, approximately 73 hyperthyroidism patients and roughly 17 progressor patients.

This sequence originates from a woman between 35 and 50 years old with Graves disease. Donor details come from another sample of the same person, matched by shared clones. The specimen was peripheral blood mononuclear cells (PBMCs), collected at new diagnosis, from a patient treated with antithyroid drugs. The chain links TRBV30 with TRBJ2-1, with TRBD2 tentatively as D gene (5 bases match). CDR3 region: CAWSKGVGEQFF. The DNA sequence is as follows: TGTGCCTGGAGTAAGGGAGTAGGTGAGCAGTTCTTC.